The sequence of this T cell receptor beta chain was determined in a study of blood T cell repertoires in COVID-19. At the level of the study: From the United States, Italy and Spain came samples of acute and convalescent COVID-19.

The protocol was immunoSEQ multiplex PCR, while the TCRdb copy is restricted to in-frame clones and leaves out a portion. The table shows more than 200,000 clones, with approximately 80% occurring only once. The CDR3 loop spans 15 amino acids. V trimming: 7 bases; J trimming: 0 bases; junction bases outside the gene matches: 6. The germline V gene encodes CDR1 MDHEN and CDR2 SYDVKM. The chain employs TRBV28 and TRBJ1-1; 9 positions match TRBD1. The TCR originated in a woman in her thirties or forties with active or convalescent COVID-19. The specimen was peripheral blood. In DNA form, the CDR3 reads TGTGCCAGCACTCGCACAGGGGGCGTGAACACTGAAGCTTTCTTT. As protein: CASTRTGGVNTEAFF.